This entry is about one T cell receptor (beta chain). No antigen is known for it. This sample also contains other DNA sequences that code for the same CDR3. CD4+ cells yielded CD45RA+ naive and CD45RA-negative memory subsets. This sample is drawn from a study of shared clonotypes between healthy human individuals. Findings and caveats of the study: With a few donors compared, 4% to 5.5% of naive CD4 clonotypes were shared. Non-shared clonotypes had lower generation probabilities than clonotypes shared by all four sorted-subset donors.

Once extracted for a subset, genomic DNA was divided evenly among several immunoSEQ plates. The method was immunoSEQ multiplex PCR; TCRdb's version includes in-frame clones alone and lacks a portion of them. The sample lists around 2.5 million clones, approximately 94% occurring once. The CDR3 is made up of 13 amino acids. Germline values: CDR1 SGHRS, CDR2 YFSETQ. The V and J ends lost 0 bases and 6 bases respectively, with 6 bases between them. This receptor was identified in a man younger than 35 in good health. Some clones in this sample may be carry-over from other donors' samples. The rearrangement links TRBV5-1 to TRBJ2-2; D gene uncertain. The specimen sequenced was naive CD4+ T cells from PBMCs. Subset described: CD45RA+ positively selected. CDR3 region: CASSLAEAGELFF. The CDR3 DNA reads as TGCGCCAGCAGCTTGGCCGAGGCCGGGGAGCTGTTTTTT.